These T cell receptor beta chains were read from a single sample in a study of blood T cell repertoires in COVID-19. Sequenced by immunoSEQ multiplex PCR; TCRdb stores in-frame clones only, minus some. The table has 260,000 or so clones, around 89% seen once; the top ten hold roughly 1.2%. The sequenced sample was PBMCs or T cells enriched from blood (not recorded which). These receptors were collected from a woman aged 40 to 50 with acute COVID-19. Each CDR3 is given with its conserved first and last residue. The D gene is left open where the match is weak. Size is stated for part of the rows, as once, few or many counts, or as a class when the clone is expanded.

length	V	D	J	size	DNA	CDR3
13	TRBV7-3	NA	TRBJ2-5	once	TGTGCCAGCAGCCAGAACACAGAAGAGACCCAGTACTTC	CASSQNTEETQYF
12	TRBV30	TRBD1	TRBJ1-1	NA	TGTGCCGGAGGACAGGGCGGGCCTGGGACTTTCTTT	CAGGQGGPGTFF
14	TRBV29-1	TRBD2	TRBJ2-3	NA	TGCAGCCCTAGCGGGATGAACCCCACAGATACGCAGTATTTT	CSPSGMNPTDTQYF
13	TRBV3-1/TRBV3-2	NA	TRBJ2-5	once	TGTGCCAGCAGCCAAGAACGGGTTGGGACCCAGTACTTC	CASSQERVGTQYF
16	TRBV6-1	TRBD2	TRBJ2-7	NA	TGTGCCAGCAGTGCTGGACTAGCGCTTACTTCCTACGAGCAGTACTTC	CASSAGLALTSYEQYF
15	TRBV19	TRBD1	TRBJ1-2	NA	TGTGCCAGTAGTACGACAGGGGACCTTCCCTATGGCTACACCTTC	CASSTTGDLPYGYTF
16	TRBV13	NA	TRBJ2-6	NA	TGTGCCAGCAGCTTACCAGGAGGCTCTGGGGCCAACGTCCTGACTTTC	CASSLPGGSGANVLTF
13	TRBV24-1	NA	TRBJ1-4	once	TGTGCCACCAGTGACCCATCACAGGGAAAACTGTTTTTT	CATSDPSQGKLFF
14	TRBV19	TRBD2	TRBJ2-5	NA	TGTGCCAGTAGTCGGCGGGAGGGCCAAGAGACCCAGTACTTC	CASSRREGQETQYF
13	TRBV9	TRBD1	TRBJ1-1	NA	TGTGCCAGCAGCGTGACAGGGGGCACTGAAGCTTTCTTT	CASSVTGGTEAFF
14	TRBV27	NA	TRBJ1-6	NA	TGTGCCAGCAGTTTATTAGTAGAGGATTCACCCCTCCACTTT	CASSLLVEDSPLHF
14	TRBV24-1	NA	TRBJ2-1	NA	TGTGCCACCAGTGGTACGAGCTCCTACAATGAGCAGTTCTTC	CATSGTSSYNEQFF
14	TRBV14	NA	TRBJ1-2	NA	TGTGCCAGCAGCCAAGATTGGGCAGGTATGAGCTACACCTTC	CASSQDWAGMSYTF
13	TRBV3-1/TRBV3-2	NA	TRBJ1-5	NA	TGTGCCAGCAGCCAATGGTCAGATCAGCCCCAGCATTTT	CASSQWSDQPQHF
14	TRBV28	NA	TRBJ1-5	NA	TGTGCCAGCCTGCGGGACTCGGCGGGTCAGCCCCAGCATTTT	CASLRDSAGQPQHF
18	TRBV24-1	TRBD2	TRBJ2-3	NA	TGTGCCACCAGTGATTATGGGCTAGCGGGCCATTACACAGATACGCAGTATTTT	CATSDYGLAGHYTDTQYF
16	TRBV7-6	TRBD2	TRBJ2-1	NA	TGTGCCAGCAGCGAAAAAGCGGGAGTCAGGGTGGGTGAGCAGTTCTTC	CASSEKAGVRVGEQFF
17	TRBV27	NA	TRBJ2-1	NA	TGTGCCAGCTTCAGACTATCGACGGGGAGCTCCTACAATGAGCAGTTCTTC	CASFRLSTGSSYNEQFF
17	TRBV4-1	NA	TRBJ1-5	once	TGCGCCAGCAGCCAAGCCCCCCCCGGGCGGGGGTTCGTAGCCCAGCATTTT	CASSQAPPGRGFVAQHF
14	TRBV6-6	TRBD1	TRBJ1-4	NA	TGTGCCAGCAGACGCGACAGGGGAAATGAAAAACTGTTTTTT	CASRRDRGNEKLFF
16	TRBV4-1	NA	TRBJ1-2	NA	TGCGCCCGCAGCCAAGGCCGGGGGGGGCCTAACTATGGCTACACCTTC	CARSQGRGGPNYGYTF
15	TRBV5-1	NA	TRBJ1-2	few	TGCGCCAGCTCAATTTCGCTTATGAAGAGGGATGGCTACACCTTC	CASSISLMKRDGYTF
14	TRBV2	TRBD1	TRBJ1-2	NA	TGTGCCAGCCCCGGGACAGGGGGCATCAATGGCTACACCTTC	CASPGTGGINGYTF
15	TRBV28	TRBD1	TRBJ1-1	NA	TGTGCCAGCAGGTCCGGGACAGCGGAAATCGGTGAAGCTTTCTTT	CASRSGTAEIGEAFF
14	TRBV24-1	NA	TRBJ1-1	NA	TGTGCCACCTCGAAGGCAGGGTCCCGCTCTGAAGCTTTCTTT	CATSKAGSRSEAFF
13	TRBV12-3/TRBV12-4	NA	TRBJ1-2	NA	TGTGCCAGCAGTTTAAACAGGGCCCATGGCTACACCTTC	CASSLNRAHGYTF
16	TRBV6-2/TRBV6-3	TRBD1	TRBJ1-5	NA	TGTGCCAGCAGTTACTCCCGACAGGGACGCAATCAGCCCCAGCATTTT	CASSYSRQGRNQPQHF
15	TRBV28	TRBD1	TRBJ2-7	NA	TGTGCCAGCACACAGGGGGCCCCCCAGAGATACGAGCAGTACTTC	CASTQGAPQRYEQYF
14	TRBV11-3	NA	TRBJ2-4	NA	TGTGCCAGCAGCTTAGCCGTAGCCAAAAACATTCAGTACTTC	CASSLAVAKNIQYF
13	TRBV30	NA	TRBJ1-6	NA	TGTGCCTGGAACACCAGGGAGGCCTCACCCCTCCACTTT	CAWNTREASPLHF
20	TRBV6-6	TRBD2	TRBJ2-1	NA	TGTGCCAGCAGCCAGAGGGGACTAGCGGGAGGGACCAGCTCCTACAATGAGCAGTTCTTC	CASSQRGLAGGTSSYNEQFF
15	TRBV19	NA	TRBJ1-4	NA	TGTGCCAGTAGTCCAAGCTGGTCCCCGGATGAAAAACTGTTTTTT	CASSPSWSPDEKLFF
15	TRBV3-1/TRBV3-2	TRBD2	TRBJ2-7	NA	TGTGCCAGCAGCCAAGGGGGGGGGACTAGTTACGAGCAGTACTTC	CASSQGGGTSYEQYF
15	TRBV7-8	TRBD1	TRBJ2-2	once	TGTGCCAGCAGCGGGGACAGGGGGAACACCGGGGAGCTGTTTTTT	CASSGDRGNTGELFF
15	TRBV11-2	NA	TRBJ1-2	NA	TGTGCCAGCAGCTTAGACTACAGGACTAACTATGGCTACACCTTC	CASSLDYRTNYGYTF
17	TRBV28	TRBD1	TRBJ1-1	NA	TGTGCCAGCAGCTCCCTCGACAGGGTACTTTTGAACACTGAAGCTTTCTTT	CASSSLDRVLLNTEAFF
14	TRBV6-1	NA	TRBJ2-7	NA	TGTGCCAGCAGTGAGGCACCATTGACCTACGAGCAGTACTTC	CASSEAPLTYEQYF
13	TRBV3-1/TRBV3-2	NA	TRBJ1-1	NA	TGTGCCAGCAGCCAAAGCTTGAACACTGAAGCTTTCTTT	CASSQSLNTEAFF
15	TRBV18	TRBD1	TRBJ2-5	NA	TGTGCCAGCTCACTTACCGTACAGGGGGAAGAGACCCAGTACTTC	CASSLTVQGEETQYF
15	TRBV7-7	TRBD1	TRBJ2-1	NA	TGTGCTAGCAGCCGACAGGGGGCTTCCTACAATGAGCAGTTCTTC	CASSRQGASYNEQFF
13	TRBV10-3	NA	TRBJ1-5	NA	TGTGCCATCAGTCTCGGGGGCAATCAGCCCCAGCATTTT	CAISLGGNQPQHF